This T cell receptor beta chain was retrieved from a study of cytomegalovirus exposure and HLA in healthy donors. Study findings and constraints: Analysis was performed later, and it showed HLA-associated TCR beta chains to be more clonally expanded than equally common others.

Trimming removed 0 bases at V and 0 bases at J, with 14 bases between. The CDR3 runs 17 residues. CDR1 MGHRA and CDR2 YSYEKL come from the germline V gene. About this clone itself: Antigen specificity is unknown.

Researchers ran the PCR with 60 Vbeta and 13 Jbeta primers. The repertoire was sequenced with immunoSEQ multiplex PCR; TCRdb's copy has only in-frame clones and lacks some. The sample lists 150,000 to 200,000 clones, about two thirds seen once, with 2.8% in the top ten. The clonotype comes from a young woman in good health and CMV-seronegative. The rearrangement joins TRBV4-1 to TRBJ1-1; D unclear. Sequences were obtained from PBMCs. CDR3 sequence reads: CASSQESHNLMNTEAFF. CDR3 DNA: TGCGCCAGCAGCCAAGAATCCCACAACCTCATGAACACTGAAGCTTTCTTT.